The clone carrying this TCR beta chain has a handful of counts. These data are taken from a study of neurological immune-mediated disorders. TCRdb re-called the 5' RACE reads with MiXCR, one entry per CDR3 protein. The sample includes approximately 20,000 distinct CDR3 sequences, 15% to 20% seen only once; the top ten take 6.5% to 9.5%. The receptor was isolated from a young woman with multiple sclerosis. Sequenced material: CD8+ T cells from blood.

CDR3 amino acids: CASRGDRADTQYF. In nucleotides, the CDR3 is TGTGCCAGCAGGGGAGACAGGGCTGATACGCAGTATTTT. The chain has TRBV12-3 or TRBV12-4 and TRBJ2-3; 7 nucleotides line up with TRBD1. Unmatched junction bases numbered 6, after V lost 6 bases and J lost 6 bases. This CDR3 region has 13 residues.